The sequence of this TCR beta chain was determined in a study of regulatory T cells in long-lasting Graves disease. Broader study findings: There was favoring of TRBV28, TRBJ1-2 and TRBJ2-5 in persistent disease. Persistent patients had a count of shared public clonotypes (approximately 3,000) that exceeded that of new patients (around 960).

This clonotype was detected only once. Its specificity is not known. The length of the CDR3 is 14 residues. Trimming pared 1 base from V and 4 bases from J, leaving 8 bases between. CDR1 is SEHNR and CDR2 is FQNEAQ in the germline V gene (reference sequence). iRepertoire HTBI primers and Arm-PCR of CDR3 regions built TCR beta libraries. Authors' methods: Gene usage covered 62 TRBV and more than 13 TRBJ segments. TCRdb redid the calling of the multiplex PCR reads with MiXCR, one entry per CDR3 protein. None of the V and J calls come from the authors' own analysis; TCRdb made them. The sample has fewer than 650,000 distinct CDR3 sequences, roughly a sixth seen once. The time point denotes: newly diagnosed GD, antithyroid drugs for less than 3 months. PBMC-extracted RNA yielded the TCR library. The same sample was also studied in work on T cells in Graves' hyperthyroidism and ophthalmopathy. That paper notes: Patients aged 18 to 65 had newly diagnosed hyperthyroidism lasting under 2 months.

The sequencing here drew on peripheral blood mononuclear cells (PBMCs), taken at new diagnosis, from a patient treated with antithyroid drugs. This chain links TRBV7-9 with TRBJ1-5; D is undetermined. This receptor was taken from a young man with Graves disease. CDR3 DNA sequence: TGTGCCAGCAGCTTAGGGGCCGATAATCAGCCCCAGCATTTT. The encoded protein is CASSLGADNQPQHF.